The rows below give T cell receptor beta chains drawn from one sample of a study of blood T cell repertoires in COVID-19. Sequencing was performed with immunoSEQ multiplex PCR; in TCRdb, only in-frame clones are kept and a portion is missing. The sample includes roughly 54,000 clones, about nine tenths of them seen just once. The sequencing sample was made of peripheral blood. The receptors here all came from a human donor in a cohort sampled during active COVID-19. Each CDR3 is given with its conserved first and last residue. Each record gives: J gene, D gene, clone size, V gene, CDR3 DNA, CDR3 protein. A D gene is named only where the DNA matches it firmly. Only some rows state a clone size, as once, few, many or a class for expanded clones.

J: TRBJ1-2; D: -; size: -; V: TRBV25-1; DNA: TGTGCCAGCAGTGAATTGGGGGCGATCCTGCCCGGCTACACCTTC; CDR3: CASSELGAILPGYTF
J: TRBJ1-2; D: TRBD1; size: -; V: TRBV15; DNA: TGTGCCACCAGCAGCCAATACTTAACGACAGGGGAGAGTGGCTACACCTTC; CDR3: CATSSQYLTTGESGYTF
J: TRBJ2-1; D: -; size: -; V: TRBV7-6; DNA: TGTGCCAGCAGCCCAGATTCACAGTACTCCAATGAGCAGTTCTTC; CDR3: CASSPDSQYSNEQFF
J: TRBJ1-5; D: -; size: few; V: TRBV3-1/TRBV3-2; DNA: TGTGCCAGCAGCCCAGGGAACAATCAGCCCCAGCATTTT; CDR3: CASSPGNNQPQHF
J: TRBJ1-1; D: -; size: -; V: TRBV7-2; DNA: TGTGCCAGCAGCATAGGACATCAGAACACTGAAGCTTTCTTT; CDR3: CASSIGHQNTEAFF
J: TRBJ2-3; D: -; size: few; V: TRBV5-5; DNA: TGTGCCAGCAGCTTGGCCAGGGGGGCAGTCGCTAGCACAGATACGCAGTATTTT; CDR3: CASSLARGAVASTDTQYF
J: TRBJ1-5; D: TRBD1; size: -; V: TRBV15; DNA: TGTGCCACCAGCAAAACAGGGGGCAATCAGCCCCAGCATTTT; CDR3: CATSKTGGNQPQHF
J: TRBJ1-1; D: -; size: once; V: TRBV28; DNA: TGTGCCAGCAGTTTTTTGGGGCCGCTGGGAGCTTTCTTT; CDR3: CASSFLGPLGAFF
J: TRBJ2-7; D: TRBD1; size: -; V: TRBV5-1; DNA: TGCGCCAGCAGCTTGGAAGGGACAGGTTTCTACGAGCAGTACTTC; CDR3: CASSLEGTGFYEQYF
J: TRBJ2-2; D: TRBD1; size: few; V: TRBV9; DNA: TGTGCCAGCAGCATCCGGGACAGACCGAACACCGGGGAGCTGTTTTTT; CDR3: CASSIRDRPNTGELFF
J: TRBJ2-5; D: TRBD2; size: -; V: TRBV7-8; DNA: TGTGCCAGCAGCCAGTGGTCTAGCGGGGGAGGGGCGGAGACCCAGTACTTC; CDR3: CASSQWSSGGGAETQYF
J: TRBJ2-7; D: -; size: -; V: TRBV10-1; DNA: TGCGCCACCCTTCTTTGGGGGGAGGACGGCGAGCAGTACTTC; CDR3: CATLLWGEDGEQYF
J: TRBJ1-5; D: -; size: once; V: TRBV28; DNA: TGTGCCAGCAGTTTTTTCCCCTCACCCCGCGCCCGTCCGTATCAGCCCCAGCATTTT; CDR3: CASSFFPSPRARPYQPQHF
J: TRBJ1-3; D: -; size: -; V: TRBV29-1; DNA: TGCAGCGTGATAGACCCAAAGACAGTAACTGGAAACACCATATATTTT; CDR3: CSVIDPKTVTGNTIYF
J: TRBJ2-2; D: -; size: -; V: TRBV3-1/TRBV3-2; DNA: TGTGCCAGCAGCCTCACAAGGGGACTCAGGAGGGGGGAGCTGTTTTTT; CDR3: CASSLTRGLRRGELFF
J: TRBJ2-1; D: -; size: -; V: TRBV5-4; DNA: TGTGCCAGCAGGTTCGGGACATCGGGGAATGAGCAGTTCTTC; CDR3: CASRFGTSGNEQFF
J: TRBJ2-2; D: -; size: -; V: TRBV2; DNA: TGTGCCAGCAGTGAAGAAGCCCCGAACACCGGGGAGCTGTTTTTT; CDR3: CASSEEAPNTGELFF
J: TRBJ2-7; D: TRBD1; size: -; V: TRBV28; DNA: TGTGCCAGCAGTACCGCCGGCAGGGGGCAGTACGAGCAGTACTTC; CDR3: CASSTAGRGQYEQYF
J: TRBJ1-2; D: -; size: -; V: TRBV4-2; DNA: TGTGCCAGCAGCCAAGACCGGGACGGAGGGTATGGCTACACCTTC; CDR3: CASSQDRDGGYGYTF
J: TRBJ2-5; D: -; size: once; V: TRBV24-1; DNA: TGTGCCACCAGTGACGTCATAAGGGGTAGGGAGACCCAGTACTTC; CDR3: CATSDVIRGRETQYF
J: TRBJ2-7; D: -; size: -; V: TRBV7-2; DNA: TGTGCCAGCAGCTTAGGAGGGAGTCAATACGAGCAGTACTTC; CDR3: CASSLGGSQYEQYF
J: TRBJ2-2; D: -; size: -; V: TRBV13; DNA: TGTGCCAGCAGCCCCCCCGGAGGTTTCACCGGGGAGCTGTTTTTT; CDR3: CASSPPGGFTGELFF
J: TRBJ1-1; D: -; size: -; V: TRBV3-1/TRBV3-2; DNA: TGTGCCAGCAGCCAAGTCGGTGGTAGAGCTTTCTTT; CDR3: CASSQVGGRAFF
J: TRBJ2-3; D: -; size: -; V: TRBV5-1; DNA: TGCGCCAGCAGCCCGGAGGGCGGCACAGATACGCAGTATTTT; CDR3: CASSPEGGTDTQYF
J: TRBJ2-5; D: -; size: -; V: TRBV10-3; DNA: TGTGCCATCGGGGGCGGGCGAAGAGAGACCCAGTACTTC; CDR3: CAIGGGRRETQYF
J: TRBJ2-3; D: TRBD2; size: -; V: TRBV5-1; DNA: TGCGCCAGCAGCTCCAGCGGGAGGGCGAGCACAGATACGCAGTATTTT; CDR3: CASSSSGRASTDTQYF
J: TRBJ1-1; D: TRBD1; size: -; V: TRBV27; DNA: TGTGCCAGCAGTCCTATCCAGGGACAGATGAACACTGAAGCTTTCTTT; CDR3: CASSPIQGQMNTEAFF
J: TRBJ2-2; D: -; size: -; V: TRBV2; DNA: TGTGCCAGCTTTTACTTTGGGGAGCTGTTTTTT; CDR3: CASFYFGELFF
J: TRBJ1-2; D: -; size: -; V: TRBV6-5; DNA: TGTGCCAGCAGTTACTATGCAGGCGCTAACTATGGCTACACCTTC; CDR3: CASSYYAGANYGYTF
J: TRBJ1-3; D: TRBD1; size: -; V: TRBV7-6; DNA: TGTGCTTGGGGGACAGGGACTCCTGGAAACACCATATATTTT; CDR3: CAWGTGTPGNTIYF
J: TRBJ2-5; D: TRBD1; size: -; V: TRBV3-1/TRBV3-2; DNA: TGTGCCAGCAGCCTCAGGGGGCCCCAAGAGACCCAGTACTTC; CDR3: CASSLRGPQETQYF
J: TRBJ2-3; D: -; size: -; V: TRBV5-1; DNA: TGCGCCAGCAGGACAGCGTCTAGCACAGATACGCAGTATTTT; CDR3: CASRTASSTDTQYF
J: TRBJ2-7; D: -; size: -; V: TRBV7-2; DNA: TGTGCCAGCAGCTTAGTTTCCGGGGAATTCTACGAGCAGTACTTC; CDR3: CASSLVSGEFYEQYF
J: TRBJ2-3; D: -; size: -; V: TRBV19; DNA: TGTGCCACCCAGACGCGGGTCACAGATACGCAGTATTTT; CDR3: CATQTRVTDTQYF
J: TRBJ2-7; D: -; size: once; V: TRBV6-6; DNA: TGTGCCAGCAGACCCACCGGGACACTCGGCTACGAGCAGTACTTC; CDR3: CASRPTGTLGYEQYF
J: TRBJ2-3; D: TRBD1; size: -; V: TRBV2; DNA: TGTGCCAGCGTTCATCGACAGGGTCAAGATACGCAGTATTTT; CDR3: CASVHRQGQDTQYF
J: TRBJ2-2; D: -; size: -; V: TRBV9; DNA: TGTGCCAGCAGCTCCCGCAGGGGGGCTAACACCGGGGAGCTGTTTTTT; CDR3: CASSSRRGANTGELFF
J: TRBJ2-5; D: -; size: -; V: TRBV29-1; DNA: TGCAGCGTTAGAACCACAGGGTTGGAAGAGACCCAGTACTTC; CDR3: CSVRTTGLEETQYF
J: TRBJ1-2; D: -; size: -; V: TRBV6-5; DNA: TGTGCCAGCAGTTACTTCCGGACAGAAGCCCGCGGCTACACCTTC; CDR3: CASSYFRTEARGYTF
J: TRBJ2-7; D: -; size: -; V: TRBV7-2; DNA: TGTGCCAGCAGCTTAGGTCGGGTCTCCTACGAGCAGTACTTC; CDR3: CASSLGRVSYEQYF
J: TRBJ2-1; D: TRBD1; size: few; V: TRBV24-1; DNA: TGTGCCACCAGTGATCCCGGGACAGGCTCCTACAATGAGCAGTTCTTC; CDR3: CATSDPGTGSYNEQFF
J: TRBJ2-3; D: -; size: once; V: TRBV12-5; DNA: TGTGCTAGTGGTTTGGGCCGAGCGGGCGGCACAGATACGCAGTATTTT; CDR3: CASGLGRAGGTDTQYF
J: TRBJ2-7; D: -; size: -; V: TRBV19; DNA: TGTGCCAGTAGTAGAGGGAGTTTCGACGAGCAGTACTTC; CDR3: CASSRGSFDEQYF
J: TRBJ1-1; D: -; size: -; V: TRBV19; DNA: TGTGCCAGTAGTATAGCCGGGGGGAACACTGAAGCTTTCTTT; CDR3: CASSIAGGNTEAFF
J: TRBJ2-3; D: TRBD2; size: -; V: TRBV30; DNA: TGTGCCTGGAGTGGAGGAGCGGGGGGCCATGTAGATACGCAGTATTTT; CDR3: CAWSGGAGGHVDTQYF
J: TRBJ2-7; D: TRBD1; size: -; V: TRBV12-5; DNA: TGTGCTAGTGGTTTAACAGGGGTCCCCTACGAGCAGTACTTC; CDR3: CASGLTGVPYEQYF
J: TRBJ1-5; D: -; size: -; V: TRBV28; DNA: TGTGCCAGCACCCCTGGGGGCCAGGGGAGGGCTCAGCCCCAGCATTTT; CDR3: CASTPGGQGRAQPQHF
J: TRBJ2-3; D: -; size: -; V: TRBV5-6; DNA: TGTGCCAGCAGCACTAACAGGGTTTGGACAGATACGCAGTATTTT; CDR3: CASSTNRVWTDTQYF
J: TRBJ1-2; D: TRBD1; size: -; V: TRBV5-1; DNA: TGCGCCAGCAGCTGGGGGGGACAGGTCCGCGGTGGCTACACCTTC; CDR3: CASSWGGQVRGGYTF
J: TRBJ1-3; D: -; size: -; V: TRBV19; DNA: TGTGCCAGTAGTATAGGAGGAGGCTCTGGAAACACCATATATTTT; CDR3: CASSIGGGSGNTIYF
J: TRBJ1-5; D: TRBD1; size: -; V: TRBV19; DNA: TGTGCCAGTAGTATAAGGGGGGACAGGACGAATCAGCCCCAGCATTTT; CDR3: CASSIRGDRTNQPQHF
J: TRBJ2-7; D: TRBD2; size: -; V: TRBV5-4; DNA: TGTGCCAGCAGCTCTCCGACTAGCGGAAGGGAGCAGTACTTC; CDR3: CASSSPTSGREQYF
J: TRBJ2-3; D: TRBD2; size: -; V: TRBV7-6; DNA: TGTGCCAGCAGCCCGCGGGGGGGCCGAGATACGCAGTATTTT; CDR3: CASSPRGGRDTQYF
J: TRBJ1-4; D: TRBD1; size: -; V: TRBV2; DNA: TGTGCCAGTTTGAACCGGGACAGGGTCTATGAAAAACTGTTTTTT; CDR3: CASLNRDRVYEKLFF
J: TRBJ1-1; D: -; size: -; V: TRBV28; DNA: TGTGCCAGCAGCAACCCGGCGGGGAACACTGAAGCTTTCTTT; CDR3: CASSNPAGNTEAFF
J: TRBJ1-3; D: TRBD1; size: -; V: TRBV5-4; DNA: TGTGCCAGCAGCACAGCTCGTGGGACAGGGAGTCTTGCAAACACCATATATTTT; CDR3: CASSTARGTGSLANTIYF
J: TRBJ2-7; D: TRBD1; size: -; V: TRBV7-8; DNA: TGTGCCAGCAGCTTAGAGGACAGGGCGGGCTACGAGCAGTACTTC; CDR3: CASSLEDRAGYEQYF
J: TRBJ2-3; D: TRBD1; size: -; V: TRBV29-1; DNA: TGCAGCGTTGAGGGGCAAGGGGGCCCCACAGATACGCAGTATTTT; CDR3: CSVEGQGGPTDTQYF
J: TRBJ1-6; D: TRBD1; size: -; V: TRBV27; DNA: TGTGCCAGCACCCCCGGACAGGTATTTAATTCACCCCTCCACTTT; CDR3: CASTPGQVFNSPLHF